A single T cell receptor beta chain is shown here with its context. Antigen unknown. Some clones are missing from TCRdb's copy, which holds only in-frame ones; the method was immunoSEQ multiplex PCR. The data contain 150,000 or so clones, approximately 81% of them singletons. With no exception, relapse followed autologous stem cell transplantation in all patients, and brentuximab vedotin exposure varied. This record comes from a study of PD-1 blockade in classical Hodgkin lymphoma. Looking at the study overall: Patients got intravenous nivolumab 3 mg/kg every 2 weeks. Study-wide results and limits: Similar baseline diversity was found in complete responders and newly diagnosed patients. Relapsed/refractory patients reportedly had the lowest baseline TCR diversity, below newly diagnosed patients, who were below healthy donors. Whereas CD4+ TCR diversity had risen significantly by C4D1, CD8+ TCR diversity had not.

The receptor comes from a human donor with classical Hodgkin lymphoma. The sample in question was peripheral blood mononuclear cells (PBMCs), obtained before the second cycle of nivolumab.

This CDR3 is CASSPTPGVYGYTF. The CDR3 nucleotides read TGTGCCAGCTCACCAACCCCAGGGGTTTATGGCTACACCTTC. V usage is TRBV18 and J usage is TRBJ1-2; a possible D gene is TRBD1 (6 bases). The CDR3 extends over 14 amino acids. The germline V gene encodes CDR1 KGHSH and CDR2 LQKENI. V lost 2 bases to trimming and J lost 5 bases, with 12 bases between them.